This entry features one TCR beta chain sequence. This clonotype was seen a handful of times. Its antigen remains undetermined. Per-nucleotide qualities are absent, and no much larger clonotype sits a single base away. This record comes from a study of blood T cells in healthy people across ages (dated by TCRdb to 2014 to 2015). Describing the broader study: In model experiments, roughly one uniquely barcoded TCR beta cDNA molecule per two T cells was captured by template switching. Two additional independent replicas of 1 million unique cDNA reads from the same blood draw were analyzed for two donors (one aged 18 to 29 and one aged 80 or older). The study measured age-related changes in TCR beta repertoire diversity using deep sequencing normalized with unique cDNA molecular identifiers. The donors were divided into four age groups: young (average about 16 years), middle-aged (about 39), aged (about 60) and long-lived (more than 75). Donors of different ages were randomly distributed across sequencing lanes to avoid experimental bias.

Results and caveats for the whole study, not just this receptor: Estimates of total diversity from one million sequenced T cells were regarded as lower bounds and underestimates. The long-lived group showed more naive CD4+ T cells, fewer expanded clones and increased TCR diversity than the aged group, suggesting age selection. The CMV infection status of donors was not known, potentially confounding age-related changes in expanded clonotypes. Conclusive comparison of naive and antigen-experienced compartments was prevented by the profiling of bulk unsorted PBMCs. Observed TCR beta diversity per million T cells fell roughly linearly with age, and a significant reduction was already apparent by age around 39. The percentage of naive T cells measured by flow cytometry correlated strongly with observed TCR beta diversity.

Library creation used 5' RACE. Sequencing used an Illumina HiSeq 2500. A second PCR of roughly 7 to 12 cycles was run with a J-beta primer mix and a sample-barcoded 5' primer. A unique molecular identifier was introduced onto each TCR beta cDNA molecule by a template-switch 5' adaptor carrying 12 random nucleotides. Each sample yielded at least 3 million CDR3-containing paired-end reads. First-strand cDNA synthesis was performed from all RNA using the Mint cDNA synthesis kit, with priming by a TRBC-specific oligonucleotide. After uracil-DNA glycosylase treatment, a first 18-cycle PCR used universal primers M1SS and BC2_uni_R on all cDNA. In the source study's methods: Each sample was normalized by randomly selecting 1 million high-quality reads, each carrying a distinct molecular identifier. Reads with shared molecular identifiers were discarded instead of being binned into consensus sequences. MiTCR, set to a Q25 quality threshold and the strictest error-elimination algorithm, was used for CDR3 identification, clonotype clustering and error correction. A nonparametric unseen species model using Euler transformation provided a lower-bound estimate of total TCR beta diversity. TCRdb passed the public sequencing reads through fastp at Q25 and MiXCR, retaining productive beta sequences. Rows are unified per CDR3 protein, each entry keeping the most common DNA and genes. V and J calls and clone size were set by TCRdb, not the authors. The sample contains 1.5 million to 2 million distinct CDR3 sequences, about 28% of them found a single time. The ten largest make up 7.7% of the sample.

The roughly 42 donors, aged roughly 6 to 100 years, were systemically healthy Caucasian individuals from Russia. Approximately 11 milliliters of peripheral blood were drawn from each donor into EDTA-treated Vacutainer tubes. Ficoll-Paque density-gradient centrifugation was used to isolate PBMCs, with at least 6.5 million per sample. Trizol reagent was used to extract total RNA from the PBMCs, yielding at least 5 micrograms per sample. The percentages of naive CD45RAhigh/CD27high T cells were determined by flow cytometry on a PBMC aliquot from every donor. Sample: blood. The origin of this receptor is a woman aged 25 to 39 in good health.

The DNA sequence is as follows: TGTGCCAGCAGCCACCTAGCGGAGATCTTCACCGGGGAGCTGTTTTTT. The resulting protein is CASSHLAEIFTGELFF. The chain couples TRBV14 to TRBJ2-2, with 7 bases aligning to TRBD2. The CDR3, cysteine through phenylalanine, is 16 amino acids long. Just the 48-base CDR3 DNA is kept, in frame starting at base 1. The germline V gene specifies SGHDN as CDR1 and FVKESK as CDR2. V and J are trimmed by 3 bases and 4 bases, and the gene matches miss 8 bases of the junction. Supplemented by the reference TRBV14 and TRBJ2-2 proteins around the CDR3, the complete variable domain is EAGVTQFPSHSVIEKGQTVTLRCDPISGHDNLYWYRRVMGKEIKFLLHFVKESKQDESGMPNNRFLAERTGGTYSTLKVQPAELEDSGVYFCASSHLAEIFTGELFFGEGSRLTVL.